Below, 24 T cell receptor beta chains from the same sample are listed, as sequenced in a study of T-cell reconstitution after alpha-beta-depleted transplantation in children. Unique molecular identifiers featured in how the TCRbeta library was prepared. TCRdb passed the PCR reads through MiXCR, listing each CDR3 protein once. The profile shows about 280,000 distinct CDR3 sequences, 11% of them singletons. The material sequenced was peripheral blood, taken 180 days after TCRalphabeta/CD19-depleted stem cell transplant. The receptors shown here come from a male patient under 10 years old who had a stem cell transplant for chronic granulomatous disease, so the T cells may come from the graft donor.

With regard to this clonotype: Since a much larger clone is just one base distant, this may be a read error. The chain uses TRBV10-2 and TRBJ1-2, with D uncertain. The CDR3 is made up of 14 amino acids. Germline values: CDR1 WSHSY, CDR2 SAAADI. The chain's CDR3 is CAISDSTHNYGYTF. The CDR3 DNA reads TGCGCCATCAGTGATAGTACACATAACTATGGCTACACCTTC.

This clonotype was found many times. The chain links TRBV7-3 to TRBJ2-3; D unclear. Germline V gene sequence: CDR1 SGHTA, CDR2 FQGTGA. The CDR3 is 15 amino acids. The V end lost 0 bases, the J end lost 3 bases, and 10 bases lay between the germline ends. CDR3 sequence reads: CASSLTFSLTDTQYF. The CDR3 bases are TGTGCCAGCAGCTTAACGTTCTCCCTAACAGATACGCAGTATTTT.

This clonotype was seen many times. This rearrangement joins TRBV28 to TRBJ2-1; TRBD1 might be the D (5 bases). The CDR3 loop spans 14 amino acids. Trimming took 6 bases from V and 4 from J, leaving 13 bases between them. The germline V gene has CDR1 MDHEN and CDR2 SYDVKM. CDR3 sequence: CASRNYGAYNEQFF. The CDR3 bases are TGTGCCAGCAGGAACTATGGGGCTTACAATGAGCAGTTCTTC. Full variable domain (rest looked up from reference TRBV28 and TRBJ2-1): DVKVTQSSRYLVKRTGEKVFLECVQDMDHENMFWYRQDPGLGLRLIYFSYDVKMKEKGDIPEGYSVSREKKERFSLILESASTNQTSMYLCASRNYGAYNEQFFGPGTRLTVL.

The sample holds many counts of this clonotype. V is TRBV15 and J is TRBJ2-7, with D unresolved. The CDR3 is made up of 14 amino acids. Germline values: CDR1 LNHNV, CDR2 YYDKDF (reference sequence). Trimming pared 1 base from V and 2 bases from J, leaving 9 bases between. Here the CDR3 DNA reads TGTGCCACCAGCAGAGGGGCGGACCCCTACGAGCAGTACTTC. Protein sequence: CATSRGADPYEQYF.

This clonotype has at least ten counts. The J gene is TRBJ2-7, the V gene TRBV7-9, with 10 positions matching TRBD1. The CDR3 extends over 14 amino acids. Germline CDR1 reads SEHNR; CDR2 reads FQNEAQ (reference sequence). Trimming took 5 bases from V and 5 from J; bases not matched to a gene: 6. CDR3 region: CASSGDRGRNEQYF. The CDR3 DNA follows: TGTGCCAGCAGCGGGGACAGGGGAAGGAACGAGCAGTACTTC.

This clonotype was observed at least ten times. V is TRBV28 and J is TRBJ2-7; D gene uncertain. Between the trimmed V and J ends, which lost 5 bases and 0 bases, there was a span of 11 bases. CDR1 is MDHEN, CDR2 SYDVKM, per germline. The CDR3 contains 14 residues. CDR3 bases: TGTGCCAGCAGTGCGTTCAGTGTCTCCTACGAGCAGTACTTC. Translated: CASSAFSVSYEQYF.

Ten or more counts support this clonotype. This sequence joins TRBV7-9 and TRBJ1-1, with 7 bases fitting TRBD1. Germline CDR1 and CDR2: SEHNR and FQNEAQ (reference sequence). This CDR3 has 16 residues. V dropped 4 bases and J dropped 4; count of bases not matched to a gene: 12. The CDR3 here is CASSSWDSLNRTEAFF. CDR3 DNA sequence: TGTGCCAGCAGCTCTTGGGACAGCCTTAATCGCACTGAAGCTTTCTTT.

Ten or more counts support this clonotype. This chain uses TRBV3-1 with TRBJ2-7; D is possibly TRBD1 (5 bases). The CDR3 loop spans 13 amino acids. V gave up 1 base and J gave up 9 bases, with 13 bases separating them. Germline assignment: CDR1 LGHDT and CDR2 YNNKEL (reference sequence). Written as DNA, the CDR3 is TGTGCCAGCAGCCAAGTAGGAACCCAGGGGCAGTACTTC. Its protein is CASSQVGTQGQYF.

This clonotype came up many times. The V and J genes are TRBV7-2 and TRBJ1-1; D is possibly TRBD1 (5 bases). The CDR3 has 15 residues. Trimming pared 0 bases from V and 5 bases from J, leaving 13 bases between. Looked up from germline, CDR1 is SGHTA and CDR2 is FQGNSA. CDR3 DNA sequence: TGTGCCAGCAGCTTAGCCGGGACGCTGGTTACTGAAGCTTTCTTT. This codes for CASSLAGTLVTEAFF.

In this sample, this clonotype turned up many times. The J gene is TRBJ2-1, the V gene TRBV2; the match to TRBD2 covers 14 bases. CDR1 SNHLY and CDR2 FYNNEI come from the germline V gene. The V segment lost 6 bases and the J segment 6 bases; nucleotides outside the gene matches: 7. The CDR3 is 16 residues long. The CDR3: CASRGLAGGGSNEQFF. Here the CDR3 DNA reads TGTGCCAGCAGAGGACTAGCGGGAGGTGGCAGCAATGAGCAGTTCTTC.

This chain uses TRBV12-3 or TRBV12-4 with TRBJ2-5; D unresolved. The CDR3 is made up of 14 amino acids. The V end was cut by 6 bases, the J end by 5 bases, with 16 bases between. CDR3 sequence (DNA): TGTGCCAGCAGCCCACCCACCCAAGGGGAGACCCAGTACTTC. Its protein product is CASSPPTQGETQYF.

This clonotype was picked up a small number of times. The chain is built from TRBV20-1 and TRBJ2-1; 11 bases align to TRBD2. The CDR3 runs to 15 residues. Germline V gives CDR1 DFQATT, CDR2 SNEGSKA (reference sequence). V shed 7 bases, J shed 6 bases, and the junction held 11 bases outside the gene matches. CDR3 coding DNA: TGCAGTGAAAGTATAGCGGGAGGGGGGCGCAATGAGCAGTTCTTC. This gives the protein CSESIAGGGRNEQFF.

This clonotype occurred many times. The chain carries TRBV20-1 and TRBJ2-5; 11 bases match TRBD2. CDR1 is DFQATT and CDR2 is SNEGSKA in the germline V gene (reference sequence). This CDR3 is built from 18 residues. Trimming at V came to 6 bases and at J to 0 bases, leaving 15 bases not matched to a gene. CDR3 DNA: TGCAGTGCCCTCACCCGGTTAGCGGGGGGGCCTGACCAAGAGACCCAGTACTTC. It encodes CSALTRLAGGPDQETQYF.

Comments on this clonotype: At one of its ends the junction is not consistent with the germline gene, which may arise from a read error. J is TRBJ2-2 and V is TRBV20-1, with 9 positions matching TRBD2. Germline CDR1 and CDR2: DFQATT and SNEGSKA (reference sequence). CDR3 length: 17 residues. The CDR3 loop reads CCARASGGKGYTGELFF. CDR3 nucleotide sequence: TGCTGTGCTAGAGCCAGCGGGGGGAAGGGATACACCGGGGAGCTGTTTTTT.

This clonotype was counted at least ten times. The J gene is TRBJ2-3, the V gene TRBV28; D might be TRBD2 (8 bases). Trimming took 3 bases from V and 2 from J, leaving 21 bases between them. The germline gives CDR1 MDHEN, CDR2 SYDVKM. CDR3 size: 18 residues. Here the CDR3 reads CASSLATGTGRDTDTQYF. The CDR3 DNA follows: TGTGCCAGCAGTTTGGCGACAGGGACCGGGAGGGACACAGATACGCAGTATTTT. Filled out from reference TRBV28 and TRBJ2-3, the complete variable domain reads DVKVTQSSRYLVKRTGEKVFLECVQDMDHENMFWYRQDPGLGLRLIYFSYDVKMKEKGDIPEGYSVSREKKERFSLILESASTNQTSMYLCASSLATGTGRDTDTQYFGPGTRLTVL.

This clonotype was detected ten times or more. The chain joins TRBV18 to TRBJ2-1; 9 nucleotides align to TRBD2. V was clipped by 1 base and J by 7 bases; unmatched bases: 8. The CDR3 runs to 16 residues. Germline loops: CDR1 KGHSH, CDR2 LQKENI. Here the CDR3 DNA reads TGTGCCAGCTCACCACGTACAGCGGGGGGAAGTAATGAGCAGTTCTTC. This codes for CASSPRTAGGSNEQFF.

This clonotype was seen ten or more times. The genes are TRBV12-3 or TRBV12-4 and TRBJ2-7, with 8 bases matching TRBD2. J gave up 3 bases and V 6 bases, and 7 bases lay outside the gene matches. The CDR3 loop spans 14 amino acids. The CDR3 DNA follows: TGTGCCAGCAGGCGGTCAGCGGGGGTCTACGAGCAGTACTTC. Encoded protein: CASRRSAGVYEQYF.

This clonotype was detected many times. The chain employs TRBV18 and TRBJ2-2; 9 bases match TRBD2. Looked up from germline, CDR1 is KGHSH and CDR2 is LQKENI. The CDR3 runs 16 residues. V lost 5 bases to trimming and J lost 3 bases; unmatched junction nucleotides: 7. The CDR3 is CASSTLAGSDTGELFF. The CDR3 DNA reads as TGTGCCAGCTCAACCCTAGCGGGATCGGACACCGGGGAGCTGTTTTTT.

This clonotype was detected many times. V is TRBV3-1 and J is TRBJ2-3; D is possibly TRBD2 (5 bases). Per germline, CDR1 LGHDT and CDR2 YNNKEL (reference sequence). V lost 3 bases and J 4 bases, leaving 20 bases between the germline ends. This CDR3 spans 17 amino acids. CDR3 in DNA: TGTGCCAGCAGCCAGGCCCCCGTCCGGGGAGTGGCAGATACGCAGTATTTT. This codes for CASSQAPVRGVADTQYF.

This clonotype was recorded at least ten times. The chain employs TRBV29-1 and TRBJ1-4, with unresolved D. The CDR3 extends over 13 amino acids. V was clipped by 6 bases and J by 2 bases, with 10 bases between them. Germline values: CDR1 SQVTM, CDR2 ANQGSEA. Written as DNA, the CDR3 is TGCAGCGTGAAGAATATGACTAATGAAAAACTGTTTTTT. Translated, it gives CSVKNMTNEKLFF.

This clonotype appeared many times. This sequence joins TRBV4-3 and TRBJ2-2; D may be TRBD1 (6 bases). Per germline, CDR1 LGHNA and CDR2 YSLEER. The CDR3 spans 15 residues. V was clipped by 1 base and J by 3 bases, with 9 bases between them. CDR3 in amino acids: CASSQGRGYTGELFF. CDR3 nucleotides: TGCGCCAGCAGCCAAGGCAGGGGTTACACCGGGGAGCTGTTTTTT.

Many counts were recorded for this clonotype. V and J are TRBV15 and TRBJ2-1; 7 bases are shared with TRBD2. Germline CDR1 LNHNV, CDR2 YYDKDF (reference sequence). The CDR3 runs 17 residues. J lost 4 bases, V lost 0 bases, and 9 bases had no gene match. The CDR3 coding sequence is TGTGCCACCAGCAGAGAGGGCCGGCTAGCGGAATACAATGAGCAGTTCTTC. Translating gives CATSREGRLAEYNEQFF.

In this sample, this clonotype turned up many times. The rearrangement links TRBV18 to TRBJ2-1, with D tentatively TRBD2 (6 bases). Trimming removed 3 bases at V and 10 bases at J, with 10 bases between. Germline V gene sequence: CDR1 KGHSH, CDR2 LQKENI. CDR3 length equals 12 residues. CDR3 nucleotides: TGTGCCAGCTCACCGAGGGAGGAGGAGCAGTTCTTC. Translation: CASSPREEEQFF.

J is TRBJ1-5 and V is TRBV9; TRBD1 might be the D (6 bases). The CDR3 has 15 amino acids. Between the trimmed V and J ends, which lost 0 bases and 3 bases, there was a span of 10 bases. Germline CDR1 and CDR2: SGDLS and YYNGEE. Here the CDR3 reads CASSVGTGINQPQHF. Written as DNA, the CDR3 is TGTGCCAGCAGCGTAGGAACAGGGATCAATCAGCCCCAGCATTTT.